This entry features one T cell receptor (beta chain) sequence. Its antigen is still unknown. These data belong to a study of blood T cells in healthy people across ages. The authors ran a second PCR of roughly 6 to 11 cycles using a sample-barcoded 5' primer and a J-beta primer mix. Every individual sample yielded 2.5 million or more paired-end reads (each containing CDR3). One entry per CDR3 protein results from TCRdb running MiXCR on the 5' RACE reads. This sample has about 1.8 million distinct CDR3 sequences, with 49% found just once. Extracted total RNA amounted to at least 5.5 micrograms for each sample. Study-level findings and limits: With naive T cell percentage, TCR beta diversity showed a strong correlation. Nothing was known about donor CMV status, and this possibly confounded expanded clonotype changes.

CDR1 is MNHNY and CDR2 is SVGAGI in the germline V gene (reference sequence). The length of the CDR3 is 13 residues. V lost 5 bases to trimming and J lost 4 bases, with 11 bases between them. This sequence originates from a woman in her forties in good health. Sequenced sample: blood. V gene TRBV6-6 combines with J gene TRBJ1-2; D is perhaps TRBD1 (6 bases). The CDR3 protein is CASSQGLFYGYTF. Written as DNA, the CDR3 is TGTGCCAGCAGTCAGGGGTTATTCTATGGCTACACCTTC.